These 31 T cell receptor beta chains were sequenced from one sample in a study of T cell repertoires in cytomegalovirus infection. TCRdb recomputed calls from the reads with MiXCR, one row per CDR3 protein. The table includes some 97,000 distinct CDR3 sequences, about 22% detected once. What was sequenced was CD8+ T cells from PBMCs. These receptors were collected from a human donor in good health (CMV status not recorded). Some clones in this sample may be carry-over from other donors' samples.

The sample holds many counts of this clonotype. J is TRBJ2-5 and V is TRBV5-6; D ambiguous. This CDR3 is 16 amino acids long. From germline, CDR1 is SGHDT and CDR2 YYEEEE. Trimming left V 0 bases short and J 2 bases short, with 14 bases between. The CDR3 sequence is CASSLVDMTLQETQYF. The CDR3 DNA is TGTGCCAGCAGCTTGGTTGACATGACTCTACAAGAGACCCAGTACTTC.

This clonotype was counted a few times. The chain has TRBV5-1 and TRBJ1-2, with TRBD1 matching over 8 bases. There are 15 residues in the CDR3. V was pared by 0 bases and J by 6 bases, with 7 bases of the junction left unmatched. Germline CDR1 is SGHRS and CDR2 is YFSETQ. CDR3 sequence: CASSLEGQGTDGYTF. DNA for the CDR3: TGCGCCAGCAGCTTGGAAGGACAGGGAACGGATGGCTACACCTTC. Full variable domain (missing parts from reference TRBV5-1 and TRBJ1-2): KAGVTQTPRYLIKTRGQQVTLSCSPISGHRSVSWYQQTPGQGLQFLFEYFSETQRNKGNFPGRFSGRQFSNSRSEMNVSTLELGDSALYLCASSLEGQGTDGYTFGSGTRLTVV.

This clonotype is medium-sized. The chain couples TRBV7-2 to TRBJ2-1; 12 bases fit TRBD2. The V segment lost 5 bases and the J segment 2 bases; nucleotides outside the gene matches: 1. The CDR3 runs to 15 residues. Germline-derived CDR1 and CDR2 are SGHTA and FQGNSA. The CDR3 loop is CASSRTSGAYNEQFF. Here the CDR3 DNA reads TGTGCCAGCAGCCGGACTAGCGGGGCCTACAATGAGCAGTTCTTC. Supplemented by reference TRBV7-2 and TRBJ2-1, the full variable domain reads GAGVSQSPSNKVTEKGKDVELRCDPISGHTALYWYRQSLGQGLEFLIYFQGNSAPDKSGLPSDRFSAERTGGSVSTLTIQRTQQEDSAVYLCASSRTSGAYNEQFFGPGTRLTVL.

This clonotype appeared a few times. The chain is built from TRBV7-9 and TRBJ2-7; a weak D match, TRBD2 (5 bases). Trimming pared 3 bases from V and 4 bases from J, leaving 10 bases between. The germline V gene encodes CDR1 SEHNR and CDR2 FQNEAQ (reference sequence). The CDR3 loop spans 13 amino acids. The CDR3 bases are TGTGCCAGCAGCTTGGGAGTGATGTACGAGCAGTACTTC. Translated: CASSLGVMYEQYF.

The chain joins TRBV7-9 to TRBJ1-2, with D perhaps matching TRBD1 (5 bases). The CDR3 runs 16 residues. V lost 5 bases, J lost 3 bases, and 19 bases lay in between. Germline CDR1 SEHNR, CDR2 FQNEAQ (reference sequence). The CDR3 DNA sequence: TGTGCCAGCAGCAAGATCCGGGACCCGAATTACTATGGCTACACCTTC. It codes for CASSKIRDPNYYGYTF.

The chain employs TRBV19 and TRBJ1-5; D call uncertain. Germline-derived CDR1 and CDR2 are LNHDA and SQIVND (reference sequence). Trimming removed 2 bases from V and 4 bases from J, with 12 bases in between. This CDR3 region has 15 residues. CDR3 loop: CASSISDGQNQPQHF. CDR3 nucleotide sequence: TGTGCCAGTAGTATAAGTGACGGTCAAAATCAGCCCCAGCATTTT.

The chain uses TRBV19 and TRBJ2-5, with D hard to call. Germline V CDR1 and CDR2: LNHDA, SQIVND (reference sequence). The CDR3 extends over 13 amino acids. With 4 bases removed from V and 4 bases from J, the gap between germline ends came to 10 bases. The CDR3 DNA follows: TGTGCCAGTAGTACTCGTCACGGAGAGACCCAGTACTTC. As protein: CASSTRHGETQYF.

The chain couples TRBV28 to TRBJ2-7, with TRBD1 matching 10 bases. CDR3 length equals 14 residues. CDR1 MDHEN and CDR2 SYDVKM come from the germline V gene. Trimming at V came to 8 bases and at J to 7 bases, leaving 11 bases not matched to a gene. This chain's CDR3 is CASEPGQGPLEQYF. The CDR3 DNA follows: TGTGCCAGCGAGCCGGGACAGGGGCCCCTGGAGCAGTACTTC.

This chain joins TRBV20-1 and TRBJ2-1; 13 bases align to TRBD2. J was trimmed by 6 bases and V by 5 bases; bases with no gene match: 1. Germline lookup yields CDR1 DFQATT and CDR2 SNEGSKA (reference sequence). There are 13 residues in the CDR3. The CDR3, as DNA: TGCAGTGCTGGACTAGCGGGAGTCAATGAGCAGTTCTTC. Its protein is CSAGLAGVNEQFF.

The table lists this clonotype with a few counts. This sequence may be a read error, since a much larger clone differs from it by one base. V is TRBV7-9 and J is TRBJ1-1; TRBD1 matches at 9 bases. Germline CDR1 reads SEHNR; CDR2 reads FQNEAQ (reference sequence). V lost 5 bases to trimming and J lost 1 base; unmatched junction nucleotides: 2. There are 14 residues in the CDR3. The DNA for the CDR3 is TGTGCCAGCAGCAGGGACAGGGAGAACACTGAAGCTTTCTTT. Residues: CASSRDRENTEAFF.

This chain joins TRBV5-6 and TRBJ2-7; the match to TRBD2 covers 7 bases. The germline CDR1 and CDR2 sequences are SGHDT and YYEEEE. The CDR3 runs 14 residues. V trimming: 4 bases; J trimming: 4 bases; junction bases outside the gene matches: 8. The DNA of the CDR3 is TGTGCCAGCAGCCGCGGGGGTAAAGGGTACGAGCAGTACTTC. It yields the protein CASSRGGKGYEQYF.

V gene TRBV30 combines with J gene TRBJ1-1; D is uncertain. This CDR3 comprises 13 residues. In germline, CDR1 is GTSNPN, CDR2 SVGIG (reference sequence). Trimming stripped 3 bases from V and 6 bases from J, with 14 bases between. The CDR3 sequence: CAWSAMGMAEAFF. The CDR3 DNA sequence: TGTGCCTGGAGCGCGATGGGAATGGCTGAAGCTTTCTTT.

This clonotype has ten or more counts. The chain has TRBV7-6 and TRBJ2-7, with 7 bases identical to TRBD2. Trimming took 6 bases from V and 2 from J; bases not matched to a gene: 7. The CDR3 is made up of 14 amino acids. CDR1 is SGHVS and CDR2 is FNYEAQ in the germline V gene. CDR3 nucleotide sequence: TGTGCCAGCAGTGAGCGGGGTCTACCCTACGAGCAGTACTTC. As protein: CASSERGLPYEQYF.

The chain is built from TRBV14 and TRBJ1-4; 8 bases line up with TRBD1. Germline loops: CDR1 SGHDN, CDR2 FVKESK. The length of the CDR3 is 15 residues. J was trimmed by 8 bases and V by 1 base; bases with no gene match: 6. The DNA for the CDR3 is TGTGCCAGCAGCCAAGCTCAGGGGGCAGGCGAAAAACTGTTTTTT. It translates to CASSQAQGAGEKLFF.

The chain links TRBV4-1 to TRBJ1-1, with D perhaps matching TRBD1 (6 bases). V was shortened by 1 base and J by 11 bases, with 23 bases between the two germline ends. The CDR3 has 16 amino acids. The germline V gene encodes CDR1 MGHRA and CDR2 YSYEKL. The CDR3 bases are TGCGCCAGCAGCCAAGTCGAGACAGGAGGGGCGGAAAACGCTTTCTTT. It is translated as CASSQVETGGAENAFF.

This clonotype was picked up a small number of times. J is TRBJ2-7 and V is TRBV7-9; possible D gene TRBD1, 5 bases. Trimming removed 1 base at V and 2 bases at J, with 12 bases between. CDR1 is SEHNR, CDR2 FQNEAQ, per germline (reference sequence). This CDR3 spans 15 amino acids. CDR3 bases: TGTGCCAGCAGCTTAGGGCTGGACACAGCCTACGAGCAGTACTTC. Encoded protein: CASSLGLDTAYEQYF.

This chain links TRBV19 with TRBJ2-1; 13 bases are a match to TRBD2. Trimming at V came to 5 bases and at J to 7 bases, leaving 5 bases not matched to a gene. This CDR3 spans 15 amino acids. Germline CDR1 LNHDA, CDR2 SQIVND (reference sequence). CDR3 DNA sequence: TGTGCCAGTAGTCGACTAGCGGGAGGTGGTAATGAGCAGTTCTTC. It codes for CASSRLAGGGNEQFF.

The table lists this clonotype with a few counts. CDR3 sequence: CASSDGTSTQYF. CDR3 sequence (DNA): TGTGCCAGCAGCGACGGAACCTCGACGCAGTATTTT. The V gene is TRBV5-4, the J gene TRBJ2-3; D remains ambiguous. The CDR3 length is 12 residues. CDR1 and CDR2 (germline): SGHNT, YYREEE (reference sequence). Trimming stripped 4 bases from V and 9 bases from J, with 12 bases between.

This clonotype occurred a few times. The CDR3 DNA reads as TGTGCCAGCTGGAGCGGGAGCTCCTACAATGAGCAGTTCTTC. Protein: CASWSGSSYNEQFF. The V gene is TRBV5-4, the J gene TRBJ2-1; 8 bases are shared with TRBD2. This CDR3 has 14 amino acids. Unmatched junction bases numbered 3, after V lost 7 bases and J lost 0 bases. Germline V gene data show CDR1 as SGHNT and CDR2 as YYREEE (reference sequence). Supplemented by reference TRBV5-4 and TRBJ2-1, the full variable domain reads ETGVTQSPTHLIKTRGQQVTLRCSSQSGHNTVSWYQQALGQGPQFIFQYYREEENGRGNFPPRFSGLQFPNYSSELNVNALELDDSALYLCASWSGSSYNEQFFGPGTRLTVL.

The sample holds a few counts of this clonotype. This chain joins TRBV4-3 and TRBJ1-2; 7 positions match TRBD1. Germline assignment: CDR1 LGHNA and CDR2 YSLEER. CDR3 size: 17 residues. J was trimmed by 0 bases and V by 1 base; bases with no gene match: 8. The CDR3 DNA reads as TGCGCCAGCAGCCAAGGGACAGGAGAGTCCACTAACTATGGCTACACCTTC. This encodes CASSQGTGESTNYGYTF.

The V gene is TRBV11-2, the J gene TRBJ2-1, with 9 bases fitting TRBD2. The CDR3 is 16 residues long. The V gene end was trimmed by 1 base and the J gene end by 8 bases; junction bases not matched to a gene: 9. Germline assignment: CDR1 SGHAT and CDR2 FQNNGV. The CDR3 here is CASSLGGGSGSYEQFF. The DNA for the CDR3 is TGTGCCAGCAGCTTAGGGGGGGGTAGCGGGAGTTATGAGCAGTTCTTC.

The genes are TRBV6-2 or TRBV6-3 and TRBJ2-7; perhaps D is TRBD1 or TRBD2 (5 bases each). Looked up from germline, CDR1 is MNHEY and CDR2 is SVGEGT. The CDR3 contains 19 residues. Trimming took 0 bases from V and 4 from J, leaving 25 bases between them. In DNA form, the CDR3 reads TGTGCCAGCAGTTACTCGATCGGGGACGCACTGACCCACTTTTACGAGCAGTACTTC. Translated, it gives CASSYSIGDALTHFYEQYF.

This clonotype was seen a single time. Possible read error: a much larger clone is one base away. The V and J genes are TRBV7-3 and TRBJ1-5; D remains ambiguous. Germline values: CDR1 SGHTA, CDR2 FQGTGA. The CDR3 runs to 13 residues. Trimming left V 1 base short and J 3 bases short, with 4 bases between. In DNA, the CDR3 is TGTGCCAGCAGCTTAAACGACAATCAGCCCCAGCATTTT. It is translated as CASSLNDNQPQHF.

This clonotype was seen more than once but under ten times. The CDR3 sequence is CASSLTSTSGSLYEQYF. The CDR3 DNA is TGCGCCAGTAGCCTTACTTCGACTAGCGGGAGTTTGTACGAGCAGTACTTC. The chain recombines TRBV5-1 with TRBJ2-7; the match to TRBD2 covers 12 bases. V was pared by 8 bases and J by 4 bases, with 16 bases of the junction left unmatched. Germline CDR1 SGHRS, CDR2 YFSETQ. The CDR3 loop spans 17 amino acids.

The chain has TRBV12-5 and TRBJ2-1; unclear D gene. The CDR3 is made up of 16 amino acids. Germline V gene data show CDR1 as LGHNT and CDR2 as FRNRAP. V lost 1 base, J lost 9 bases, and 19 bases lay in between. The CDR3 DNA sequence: TGTGCTAGTGGTTTGGCCCCGGACCCTTCAAGACGTGAGCAGTTCTTC. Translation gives CASGLAPDPSRREQFF.

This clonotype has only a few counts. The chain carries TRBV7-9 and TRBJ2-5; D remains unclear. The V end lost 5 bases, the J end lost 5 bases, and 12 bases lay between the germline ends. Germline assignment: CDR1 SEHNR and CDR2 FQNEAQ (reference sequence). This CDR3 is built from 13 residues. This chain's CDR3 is CASSLGPRETQYF. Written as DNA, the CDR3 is TGTGCCAGCAGCCTAGGACCCCGGGAGACCCAGTACTTC.

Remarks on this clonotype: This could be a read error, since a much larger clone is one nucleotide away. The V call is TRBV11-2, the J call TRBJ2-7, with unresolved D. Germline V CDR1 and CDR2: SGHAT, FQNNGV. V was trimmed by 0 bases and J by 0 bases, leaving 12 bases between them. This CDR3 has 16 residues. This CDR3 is CASSLDGLFSSYEQYF. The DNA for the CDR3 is TGTGCCAGCAGCTTAGATGGCCTCTTCAGCTCCTACGAGCAGTACTTC.

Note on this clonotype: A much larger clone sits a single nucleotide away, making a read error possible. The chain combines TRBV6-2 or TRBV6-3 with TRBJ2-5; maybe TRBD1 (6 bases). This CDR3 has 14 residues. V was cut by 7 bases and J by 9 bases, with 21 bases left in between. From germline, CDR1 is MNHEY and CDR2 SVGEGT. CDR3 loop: CASNPTGYNAAQYF. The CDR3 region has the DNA TGTGCCAGCAACCCTACAGGGTATAATGCGGCCCAGTACTTC.

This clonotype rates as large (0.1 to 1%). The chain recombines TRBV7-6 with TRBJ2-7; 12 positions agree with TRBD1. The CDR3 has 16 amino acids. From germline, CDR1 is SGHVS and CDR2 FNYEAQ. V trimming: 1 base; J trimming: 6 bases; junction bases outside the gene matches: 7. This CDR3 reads CASSLGYGDRGREQYF. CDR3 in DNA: TGTGCCAGCAGCTTAGGCTATGGGGACAGGGGGCGCGAGCAGTACTTC.

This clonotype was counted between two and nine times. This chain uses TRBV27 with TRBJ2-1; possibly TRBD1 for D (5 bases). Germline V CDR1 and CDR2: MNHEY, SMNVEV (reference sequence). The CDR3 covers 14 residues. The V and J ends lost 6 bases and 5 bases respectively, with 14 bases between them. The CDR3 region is CASSVGRANNEQFF. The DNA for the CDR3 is TGTGCCAGCAGCGTAGGCAGGGCCAACAATGAGCAGTTCTTC.

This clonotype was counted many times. The CDR3 protein is CSAWDRDYYGYTF. For the CDR3, the DNA is TGCAGTGCTTGGGACAGGGACTACTATGGCTACACCTTC. The V and J genes are TRBV20-1 and TRBJ1-2, with TRBD1 matching over 9 bases. Trimming removed 5 bases from V and 3 bases from J; junction bases left unmatched: 4. Germline loops: CDR1 DFQATT, CDR2 SNEGSKA (reference sequence). The CDR3 contains 13 residues.